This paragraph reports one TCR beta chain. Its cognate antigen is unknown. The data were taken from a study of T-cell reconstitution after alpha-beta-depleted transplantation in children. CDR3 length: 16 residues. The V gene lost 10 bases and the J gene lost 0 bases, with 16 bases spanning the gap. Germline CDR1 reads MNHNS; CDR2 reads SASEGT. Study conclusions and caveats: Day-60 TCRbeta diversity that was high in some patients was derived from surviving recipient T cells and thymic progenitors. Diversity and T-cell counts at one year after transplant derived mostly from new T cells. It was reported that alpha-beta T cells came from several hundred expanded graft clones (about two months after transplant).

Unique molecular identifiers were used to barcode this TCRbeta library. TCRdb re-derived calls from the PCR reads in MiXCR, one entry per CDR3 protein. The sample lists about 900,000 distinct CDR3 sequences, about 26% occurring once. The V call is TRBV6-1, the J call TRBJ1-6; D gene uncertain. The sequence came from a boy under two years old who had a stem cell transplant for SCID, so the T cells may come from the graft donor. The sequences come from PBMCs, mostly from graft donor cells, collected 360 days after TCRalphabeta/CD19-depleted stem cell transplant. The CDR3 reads CATNVGLGSYNSPLHF. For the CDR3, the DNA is TGTGCCACCAACGTCGGGTTGGGCTCCTATAATTCACCCCTCCACTTT.